This TCR beta chain came from a study of tumor-infiltrating lymphocytes in primary liver carcinoma. Germline DNA was also extracted, and blood RNA was taken from unsorted whole blood. Chronic HBV infection was present in the patients, who were treatment-naive. Prior to the surgical procedure, around 4 milliliters of peripheral blood were collected. From germline, CDR1 is SGHAT and CDR2 FQNNGV. J gave up 6 bases and V 6 bases, and 6 bases lay outside the gene matches. The CDR3 is made up of 14 amino acids. A primer in the constant region served to generate TCR beta cDNA from approximately 500 ng of total RNA. Libraries covering TCR beta were generated through three nested multiplex PCR rounds (using a slightly modified ARM-PCR). Rounds one and two of PCR, each of roughly 10 cycles, were primed with TRBV1-TRBV30 forward primers and a C-beta reverse primer. A single record per CDR3 protein comes from TCRdb applying MiXCR to the multiplex PCR reads. The table lists about 310,000 distinct CDR3 sequences, approximately 58% of them singletons.

The chain links TRBV11-2 to TRBJ1-2; the match to TRBD1 covers 11 bases. The sample was peripheral blood. The receptor's source is a woman between 25 and 40 years old with primary liver carcinoma and hepatitis B virus infection. CDR3 sequence (DNA): TGTGCCAGCAGTCTCGGACAGGGGGCCAATGGCTACACCTTC. This translates into CASSLGQGANGYTF.